The 31 T cell receptor beta chains in this list originate from one sample, sequenced in a study of T cells in Graves' hyperthyroidism and ophthalmopathy. Amplification of TCR beta CDR3 regions used RNA as the template. When the TCR CDR3 underwent first-round RT-PCR, the HTBI primer set was used. In TCRdb, the multiplex PCR reads were re-called with MiXCR into one record per CDR3 protein. Found here are more than 500,000 distinct CDR3 sequences, under 60% of them singletons; the top ten hold around 20%. Sequencing input: peripheral blood or thyroid tissue (not recorded which). These receptors were collected from an adult woman with Graves' disease, either hyperthyroidism or ophthalmopathy (not recorded which).

The chain joins TRBV15 to TRBJ2-7, with 7 nucleotides matching TRBD1. The CDR3 covers 14 residues. After removal of 3 bases from V and 4 bases from J, the junction contained 6 bases not matched to a gene. Germline assignment: CDR1 LNHNV and CDR2 YYDKDF (reference sequence). In DNA form, the CDR3 reads TGTGCCACCAGCAGCCGGACAGGAGAGTACGAGCAGTACTTC. Translating it yields CATSSRTGEYEQYF. Together with reference TRBV15 and TRBJ2-7, the CDR3 gives the full variable domain: DAMVIQNPRYQVTQFGKPVTLSCSQTLNHNVMYWYQQKSSQAPKLLFHYYDKDFNNEADTPDNFQSRRPNTSFCFLDIRSPGLGDTAMYLCATSSRTGEYEQYFGPGTRLTVT.

The sample holds many counts of this clonotype. CDR3 sequence reads: CSARGLRRESNQPQHF. In DNA, the CDR3 is TGCAGTGCTAGGGGTCTGCGCAGGGAAAGCAATCAGCCCCAGCATTTT. This sequence joins TRBV20-1 and TRBJ1-5; a weak D match, TRBD1 (5 bases). Trimming pared 3 bases from V and 1 base from J, leaving 16 bases between. Germline CDR1 DFQATT, CDR2 SNEGSKA (reference sequence). The CDR3 spans 16 residues.

The gene calls are TRBV28 and TRBJ1-4; D is undetermined. V was trimmed by 3 bases and J by 5 bases, leaving 10 bases between them. CDR1 is MDHEN, CDR2 SYDVKM, per germline. This CDR3 has 14 residues. This CDR3 reads CASSLGSLNEKLFF. CDR3 coding DNA: TGTGCCAGCAGTTTGGGCAGCCTAAATGAAAAACTGTTTTTT.

The table lists this clonotype with many counts. The chain employs TRBV7-3 and TRBJ1-4, with a weak D call TRBD1 (5 bases). The CDR3 length is 15 residues. Trimming left V 5 bases short and J 8 bases short, with 18 bases between. Germline lookup yields CDR1 SGHTA and CDR2 FQGTGA. The CDR3 bases are TGTGCCAGCAGCCCCGGACGGGGGGTTGGGGAAAAACTGTTTTTT. It specifies CASSPGRGVGEKLFF.

The chain recombines TRBV6-1 with TRBJ1-2; possible D gene TRBD1, 6 bases. Trimming stripped 5 bases from V and 8 bases from J, with 21 bases between. This CDR3 is 15 amino acids long. Germline loops: CDR1 MNHNS, CDR2 SASEGT. CDR3 loop: CASSLDRRVYWGYTF. The CDR3 nucleotides read TGTGCCAGCAGTCTAGACAGGAGGGTCTATTGGGGCTACACCTTC.

This sequence joins TRBV7-9 and TRBJ2-5; D perhaps matches TRBD2 (6 bases). V was cut by 5 bases and J by 5 bases, with 12 bases left in between. Germline V lookup: CDR1 SEHNR, CDR2 FQNEAQ (reference sequence). CDR3 length equals 13 residues. The CDR3 spells CASSRGSTETQYF. CDR3 DNA: TGTGCCAGCAGCCGGGGGAGTACGGAGACCCAGTACTTC.

This rearrangement joins TRBV20-1 to TRBJ1-4, with 7 bases identical to TRBD1. There are 13 residues in the CDR3. J gave up 3 bases and V 6 bases, and 4 bases lay outside the gene matches. Germline values: CDR1 DFQATT, CDR2 SNEGSKA (reference sequence). CDR3 amino acids: CSARTGSNEKLFF. The CDR3 DNA follows: TGCAGTGCACGGACAGGTTCTAATGAAAAACTGTTTTTT.

The V call is TRBV6-6, the J call TRBJ2-5; maybe TRBD1 (5 bases). The CDR3 has 12 amino acids. V was pared by 6 bases and J by 2 bases, with 7 bases between. Germline CDR1 MNHNY, CDR2 SVGAGI (reference sequence). The CDR3 loop reads CASRTAQETQYF. CDR3 DNA: TGTGCCAGCAGGACAGCACAAGAGACCCAGTACTTC.

The J gene is TRBJ2-1, the V gene TRBV24-1; 7 bases agree with TRBD2. The junction had 15 bases not matched to a gene; V was cut back by 4 bases and J by 7 bases. CDR3 length: 17 amino acids. Germline loops: CDR1 KGHDR, CDR2 SFDVKD. CDR3 DNA sequence: TGTGCCACCAGTGACCGACGGGGTAGCGGGTTTACTAATGAGCAGTTCTTC. Amino acids: CATSDRRGSGFTNEQFF.

This clonotype was recorded many times. The J gene is TRBJ2-7, the V gene TRBV7-6; D gene uncertain. This CDR3 has 13 residues. CDR1 and CDR2 from the germline V gene are SGHVS and FNYEAQ. Between the trimmed V and J ends, which lost 3 bases and 3 bases, there was a span of 9 bases. CDR3 DNA: TGTGCCAGCAGCTTTGCGTCTAACTACGAGCAGTACTTC. This gives the protein CASSFASNYEQYF.

This clonotype was counted many times. CDR3 sequence reads: CASSYPQGRDTEAFF. The CDR3 DNA reads as TGTGCCAGCAGTTACCCACAGGGGCGGGACACTGAAGCTTTCTTT. The chain recombines TRBV6-2 or TRBV6-3 with TRBJ1-1, with TRBD1 matching 7 bases. Germline-derived CDR1 and CDR2 are MNHEY and SVGEGT. V dropped 2 bases and J dropped 3; count of bases not matched to a gene: 6. The CDR3 has 15 amino acids.

Many counts were recorded for this clonotype. V gene TRBV6-4 combines with J gene TRBJ1-1; D is uncertain. Germline CDR1 and CDR2: MRHNA and SNTAGT. Trimming pared 3 bases from V and 1 base from J, leaving 6 bases between. The CDR3 totals 13 residues. CDR3 in amino acids: CASSDSGNTEAFF. As DNA, the CDR3 is TGTGCCAGCAGTGATTCCGGGAACACTGAAGCTTTCTTT.

This clonotype was picked up one time. The chain links TRBV5-1 to TRBJ1-4; no clear D gene. Trimming took off 0 bases at V and 6 bases at J, with 21 bases between the two ends. This CDR3 has 18 amino acids. Germline V gives CDR1 SGHRS, CDR2 YFSETQ. CDR3 DNA sequence: TGCGCCAGCAGCTTGGAAGTGGGGTTCACCGGGGAGCATGAAAAACTGTTTTTT. Encoded protein: CASSLEVGFTGEHEKLFF.

This clonotype was counted many times. The chain is built from TRBV2 and TRBJ1-1; D call uncertain. In germline, CDR1 is SNHLY, CDR2 FYNNEI. Trimming cost V 4 bases and J 1 base, with 10 bases left between them. There are 14 residues in the CDR3. The CDR3 DNA reads as TGTGCCAGCAGTGTAAATCCTGGGAACACTGAAGCTTTCTTT. Protein product: CASSVNPGNTEAFF.

This clonotype has a single count. The V call is TRBV2, the J call TRBJ1-2; D call uncertain. The CDR3 spans 12 residues. Per germline, CDR1 SNHLY and CDR2 FYNNEI. Deletions cut 6 bases from V and 6 bases from J, with 11 bases between. The CDR3 loop is CASRVGRDGYTF. In DNA, the CDR3 is TGTGCCAGCAGGGTAGGGAGGGATGGCTACACCTTC.

The V and J genes are TRBV7-2 and TRBJ2-7; TRBD1 aligns across 7 bases. From germline, CDR1 is SGHTA and CDR2 FQGNSA. V dropped 5 bases and J dropped 3; count of bases not matched to a gene: 10. CDR3 size: 15 residues. The CDR3 region has the DNA TGTGCCAGCAGCCGAGAGGGGGCAGGTAGCTACGAGCAGTACTTC. This gives the protein CASSREGAGSYEQYF.

The CDR3 loop is CSAASGWRERVGTGETQYF. The CDR3 bases are TGCAGTGCTGCTTCCGGTTGGCGGGAGAGGGTTGGGACCGGAGAGACCCAGTACTTC. The rearrangement uses TRBV20-1 and TRBJ2-5; 7 bases are shared with TRBD2. V was pared by 5 bases and J by 4 bases, with 25 bases of the junction left unmatched. The CDR3 extends over 19 amino acids. From germline, CDR1 is DFQATT and CDR2 SNEGSKA (reference sequence).

Details on this clonotype: One base away lies a much larger clone, so this may be a sequencing read error. This chain joins TRBV7-9 and TRBJ1-4, with a tentative D call TRBD1 (6 bases). Germline V CDR1 and CDR2: SEHNR, FQNEAQ (reference sequence). The CDR3 spans 16 residues. Trimming removed 1 base from V and 8 bases from J, with 17 bases in between. The DNA for the CDR3 is TGTGCCAGCAGCTTAGGGACCGACAACAGGGTCGAAAAACTGTTTTTT. Encoded protein: CASSLGTDNRVEKLFF.

The chain recombines TRBV11-2 with TRBJ1-2; the match to TRBD1 covers 9 bases. J was trimmed by 4 bases and V by 5 bases; bases with no gene match: 8. The germline gives CDR1 SGHAT, CDR2 FQNNGV. This CDR3 is 15 amino acids long. This CDR3 is CASSNRQGGIYGYTF. For the CDR3, the DNA is TGTGCCAGCAGCAACCGACAGGGGGGGATCTATGGCTACACCTTC.

This clonotype was recorded at least ten times. The chain links TRBV7-9 to TRBJ1-5; TRBD1 matches 7 bases. The trim removed 4 bases at V and 5 bases at J, leaving 14 bases unmatched. CDR1 SEHNR and CDR2 FQNEAQ come from the germline V gene (reference sequence). There are 17 residues in the CDR3. The CDR3 nucleotides read TGTGCCAGCAGCTCGGACAGGAACTATGCTGTTGATCAGCCCCAGCATTTT. This codes for CASSSDRNYAVDQPQHF.

This rearrangement joins TRBV14 to TRBJ2-7; 11 bases are a match to TRBD2. V was clipped by 2 bases and J by 5 bases; unmatched bases: 5. CDR1 and CDR2 from the germline V gene are SGHDN and FVKESK. The CDR3 has 15 residues. The CDR3 region has the DNA TGTGCCAGCAGCCAACGACTAGCGGGATTTAACGAGCAGTACTTC. This encodes CASSQRLAGFNEQYF.

This rearrangement joins TRBV25-1 to TRBJ2-7; D is unclear. V lost 6 bases, J lost 9 bases, and 18 bases lay in between. The germline V gene has CDR1 MGHDK and CDR2 SYGVNS. The CDR3 spans 13 residues. The CDR3 sequence is CASSPGPPLGQYF. CDR3 sequence (DNA): TGTGCCAGCAGCCCCGGGCCACCTTTAGGGCAGTACTTC.

This clonotype was observed a few times. The chain recombines TRBV12-3 or TRBV12-4 with TRBJ1-1; D gene ambiguous. Trimming removed 4 bases at V and 2 bases at J, with 14 bases between. This CDR3 has 15 residues. The CDR3 loop reads CASSWAILDNTEAFF. The DNA of the CDR3 is TGTGCCAGCAGTTGGGCCATACTGGATAACACTGAAGCTTTCTTT.

This clonotype has more than one count but fewer than ten. The V call is TRBV12-3 or TRBV12-4, the J call TRBJ1-2; 10 positions match TRBD1. This CDR3 contains 14 residues. Trimming took 10 bases from V and 2 from J; bases not matched to a gene: 7. As DNA, the CDR3 is TGTGCCACTCTAGGGGACAGGGGAAACTATGGCTACACCTTC. Its translation: CATLGDRGNYGYTF.

Turning to this clonotype: As the CDR3 is not closed by the conserved phenylalanine or tryptophan, this likely results from a read error. The chain has TRBV25-1 and TRBJ1-1; tentatively, D is TRBD1 (6 bases). V shed 4 bases and J shed 4 bases, with 13 bases lying between them. Germline V gene lookup returns CDR1 MGHDK and CDR2 SYGVNS. The CDR3 is 14 amino acids. CDR3 sequence (DNA): TGTGCCAGCAGTGCTCCAACAGGGTTCACTGAAGCTTTCTCT. Its protein is CASSAPTGFTEAFS.

This clonotype was counted at least ten times. The chain employs TRBV5-1 and TRBJ1-2; D possibly corresponds to TRBD1 (5 bases). The ends were cut back, 4 bases at V and 4 bases at J, with 23 bases in the middle. CDR1 is SGHRS and CDR2 is YFSETQ in the germline V gene. This CDR3 has 17 residues. The chain's CDR3 is CASSMGGLDLLRYGYTF. As DNA, the CDR3 is TGCGCCAGCAGCATGGGGGGATTGGATCTGCTACGCTATGGCTACACCTTC.

The chain couples TRBV28 to TRBJ1-1, with D perhaps TRBD1 (5 bases). V dropped 8 bases and J dropped 11 bases, with 18 bases sitting between them. The CDR3 is made up of 12 amino acids. Per the germline V gene, CDR1 is MDHEN and CDR2 is SYDVKM. CDR3 amino acids: CASSSPGEGAFF. The CDR3 DNA reads as TGTGCCAGCTCTTCACCGGGTGAGGGGGCTTTCTTT.

This clonotype occurred many times. The V call is TRBV20-1, the J call TRBJ2-7; 13 nucleotides agree with TRBD2. V lost 6 bases to trimming and J lost 5 bases; unmatched junction nucleotides: 10. Germline V gene lookup returns CDR1 DFQATT and CDR2 SNEGSKA (reference sequence). The CDR3 runs to 15 residues. DNA of the CDR3: TGCAGTGCCCTGGGGACTAGCGGGGAGGTCCACGAGCAGTACTTC. Its translation: CSALGTSGEVHEQYF.

The DNA of the CDR3 is TGTGCCATCAGTTTGACAGGGGAGAACGGGGAGCTGTTTTTT. Protein: CAISLTGENGELFF. V usage is TRBV10-3 and J usage is TRBJ2-2; 8 bases align to TRBD1. Unmatched junction bases numbered 6, after V lost 5 bases and J lost 7 bases. This CDR3 region has 14 residues. The germline gives CDR1 ENHRY, CDR2 SYGVKD.

The chain uses TRBV27 and TRBJ1-1, with D possibly being TRBD1 (5 bases). This CDR3 region has 18 residues. Germline V gives CDR1 MNHEY, CDR2 SMNVEV (reference sequence). The V and J ends lost 8 bases and 7 bases respectively, with 32 bases between them. The chain's CDR3 is CASALTTSSTSGGSEAFF. CDR3 bases: TGTGCCAGCGCCCTAACAACCAGCAGTACCTCGGGGGGTAGTGAAGCTTTCTTT.

V is TRBV7-9 and J is TRBJ2-7, with 8 nucleotides matching TRBD1. From germline, CDR1 is SEHNR and CDR2 FQNEAQ (reference sequence). Unmatched junction bases numbered 6, after V lost 6 bases and J lost 8 bases. This CDR3 comprises 12 residues. The CDR3 bases are TGTGCCAGCAGTCCTGACAGGGGACAGCAGTACTTC. Encoded protein: CASSPDRGQQYF.